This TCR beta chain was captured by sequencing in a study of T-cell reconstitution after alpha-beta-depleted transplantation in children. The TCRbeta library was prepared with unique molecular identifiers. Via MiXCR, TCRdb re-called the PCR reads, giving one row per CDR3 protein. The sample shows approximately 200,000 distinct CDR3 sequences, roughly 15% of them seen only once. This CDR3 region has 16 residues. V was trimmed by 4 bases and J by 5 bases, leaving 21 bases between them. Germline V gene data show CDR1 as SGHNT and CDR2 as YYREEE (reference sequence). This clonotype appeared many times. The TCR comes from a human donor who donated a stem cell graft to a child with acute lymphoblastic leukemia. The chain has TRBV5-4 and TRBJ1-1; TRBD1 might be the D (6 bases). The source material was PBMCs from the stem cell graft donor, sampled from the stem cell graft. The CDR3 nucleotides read TGTGCCAGCAGCCCCGACGTGGACGGAGGGGGGACTGAAGCTTTCTTT. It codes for CASSPDVDGGGTEAFF.